Described below is a single T cell receptor (beta chain) sequence and its context. Its antigen remains unidentified. The CDR3 spans 16 residues. Germline CDR1 and CDR2: MDHEN and SYDVKM. Trimming at V came to 6 bases and at J to 5 bases, leaving 8 bases not matched to a gene. The data belong to a study of T-cell reconstitution after alpha-beta-depleted transplantation in children. Study-level findings and limits: At around two months after transplant, the alpha-beta T cells were reportedly derived from several hundred expanded clones that came from non-depleted graft cells. Fresh T-cell production supplied most of the T-cell counts and diversity seen one year after transplant.

During its preparation, the TCRbeta library received unique molecular identifiers. TCRdb ran MiXCR on the PCR reads and lists one entry per CDR3 protein. Among about 980,000 distinct CDR3 sequences listed, about 30% were seen once. The specimen comprised PBMCs, mostly from graft donor cells, sampled 360 days after TCRalphabeta/CD19-depleted stem cell transplant. The chain employs TRBV28 and TRBJ1-6, with 9 bases lining up with TRBD1. The TCR was taken from a boy younger than two who had a stem cell transplant for SCID, so the T cells may come from the graft donor. CDR3: CASRGTGTLNNSPLHF. CDR3 in DNA: TGTGCCAGCAGGGGGACAGGGACACTAAATAATTCACCCCTCCACTTT.